The clone carrying this T cell receptor (beta chain) was picked up a small number of times. Its antigen is still unknown. The CDR3 has 15 residues. The V and J ends lost 6 bases and 0 bases respectively, with 15 bases between them. Per the germline V gene, CDR1 is MNHEY and CDR2 is SMNVEV (reference sequence). The data were taken from a study of liver allograft versus peripheral blood T cells. Across the study: Transplanted-liver and recipient peripheral blood T cell receptor repertoires were compared.

Points from the study as a whole: Liver allograft repertoires of T cell receptors reportedly diverged from peripheral blood repertoires.

Using its own MiXCR run on the reads, TCRdb lists one record per CDR3 protein. The sample includes 13,000 or so distinct CDR3 sequences, approximately 20% of them seen just once. The rearrangement joins TRBV27 to TRBJ2-7; no reliable D call. The source is a human patient who had a liver transplant. The graft donor may have given rise to some T cells. The CDR3 region has the DNA TGTGCCAGCAGCCTTTACGGGCAGCCCTCCTACGAGCAGTACTTC. Translation gives CASSLYGQPSYEQYF.